These 29 T cell receptor beta chains came from one sample sequenced in a study of read filtering for tumor transcriptome and immune sequencing. Molecular barcoded adaptors covering alpha/delta and beta/gamma chains were used on around 400 ng RNA. TCRdb processed the reads anew with MiXCR; each CDR3 protein has one entry. The sample has roughly 41,000 distinct CDR3 sequences; approximately 14% are singletons. The material sequenced was a population of CD138-negative cells sorted from bone marrow. The source is a donor at least 40 years old with multiple myeloma.

This clonotype was recorded at least ten times. The J gene is TRBJ2-7, the V gene TRBV28; D is unresolved. Germline V gives CDR1 MDHEN, CDR2 SYDVKM. This CDR3 region has 12 residues. The V end lost 2 bases, the J end lost 4 bases, and 6 bases lay between the germline ends. CDR3 in DNA: TGTGCCAGCAGTTTAACGGTGTACGAGCAGTACTTC. This translates into CASSLTVYEQYF.

The chain uses TRBV6-2 or TRBV6-3 and TRBJ2-1, with no clear D. Trimming cost V 5 bases and J 5 bases, with 10 bases left between them. The CDR3 totals 13 residues. Per germline, CDR1 MNHEY and CDR2 SVGEGT. CDR3 region: CASSLPVNNEQFF. CDR3 nucleotide sequence: TGTGCCAGCAGTCTCCCGGTGAACAATGAGCAGTTCTTC.

In its sample, this clonotype was seen many times. The genes are TRBV20-1 and TRBJ2-7, with D tentatively TRBD2 (6 bases). Trimming pared 2 bases from V and 1 base from J, leaving 9 bases between. Germline values: CDR1 DFQATT, CDR2 SNEGSKA (reference sequence). This CDR3 has 13 residues. The CDR3 DNA reads as TGCAGTGCTAGACTAGCGAGTTCCTACGAGCAGTACTTC. This codes for CSARLASSYEQYF.

This clonotype was found many times. The chain couples TRBV10-2 to TRBJ2-4; tentatively, D is TRBD2 (5 bases). The length of the CDR3 is 17 residues. Germline CDR1 reads WSHSY; CDR2 reads SAAADI. The V gene lost 0 bases and the J gene lost 0 bases, with 12 bases spanning the gap. CDR3 sequence reads: CASSESGERLAKNIQYF. CDR3 sequence (DNA): TGCGCCAGCAGTGAGTCGGGAGAGCGGCTAGCCAAAAACATTCAGTACTTC.

This clonotype occurred a few times. A much larger clone sits a single nucleotide away, making a read error possible. The rearrangement links TRBV6-5 to TRBJ2-1; perhaps TRBD2 as D (6 bases). The length of the CDR3 is 14 residues. The germline V gene has CDR1 MNHEY and CDR2 SVGAGI. The CDR3 loop reads CASSYFSTSNGQFF. The CDR3 nucleotides are TGTGCCAGCAGTTACTTCTCGACTAGTAATGGGCAGTTCTTC.

This clonotype has ten or more counts. The chain uses TRBV18 and TRBJ1-5, with TRBD1 matching 12 bases. Trimming took 4 bases from V and 2 from J; bases not matched to a gene: 6. Germline V gene lookup returns CDR1 KGHSH and CDR2 LQKENI. The length of the CDR3 is 17 residues. CDR3 DNA: TGTGCCAGCTCACGGGGACAGGGGGCCCTCGGCAATCAGCCCCAGCATTTT. This encodes CASSRGQGALGNQPQHF.

This clonotype was seen ten or more times. V gene TRBV24-1 combines with J gene TRBJ2-2; no firm D call. V dropped 3 bases and J dropped 1 base, with 11 bases sitting between them. From germline, CDR1 is KGHDR and CDR2 SFDVKD. The CDR3 is 16 residues long. The CDR3 sequence: CATSDPRAGNTGELFF. For the CDR3, the DNA is TGTGCCACCAGTGATCCCCGTGCCGGGAACACCGGGGAGCTGTTTTTT.

This clonotype has a count of ten or more. The chain combines TRBV29-1 with TRBJ1-5; D is possibly TRBD1 (5 bases). The CDR3 contains 13 residues. With 7 bases removed from V and 3 bases from J, the gap between germline ends came to 13 bases. From germline, CDR1 is SQVTM and CDR2 ANQGSEA. The CDR3 coding sequence is TGCAGCGCTGGGGACGTCTCCAATCAGCCCCAGCATTTT. This sequence encodes CSAGDVSNQPQHF.

This clonotype appeared many times. The V and J genes are TRBV2 and TRBJ1-5; 10 nucleotides line up with TRBD1. The CDR3 loop spans 14 amino acids. Unmatched junction bases numbered 0, after V lost 6 bases and J lost 1 base. Germline V gene sequence: CDR1 SNHLY, CDR2 FYNNEI. The DNA for the CDR3 is TGTGCCAGCAGGGGACAGGGGAGCAATCAGCCCCAGCATTTT. It encodes CASRGQGSNQPQHF.

This clonotype was detected ten times or more. This rearrangement joins TRBV20-1 to TRBJ2-7, with TRBD2 as a possible D gene (5 bases). Germline CDR1 is DFQATT and CDR2 is SNEGSKA (reference sequence). This CDR3 contains 14 residues. V lost 4 bases to trimming and J lost 4 bases, with 17 bases between them. CDR3: CSAIYEGAPYEQYF. As DNA, the CDR3 is TGCAGTGCTATATATGAGGGCGCGCCTTACGAGCAGTACTTC.

This clonotype was counted at least ten times. This chain's CDR3 is CASSQGAGGRDTNEQFF. CDR3 in DNA: TGTGCCAGCAGCCAAGGAGCGGGAGGGCGCGATACGAATGAGCAGTTCTTC. The V and J genes are TRBV7-9 and TRBJ2-1; the match to TRBD2 covers 10 bases. The CDR3 spans 17 residues. Germline V gives CDR1 SEHNR, CDR2 FQNEAQ (reference sequence). Trimming cost V 5 bases and J 7 bases; bases outside gene matches: 14.

This clonotype occurred many times. The rearrangement links TRBV27 to TRBJ2-1; weak D call: TRBD1 (5 bases). The germline V and J ends were trimmed by 7 bases and 7 bases, with 11 bases remaining between them. The CDR3 length is 12 residues. Germline V gene lookup returns CDR1 MNHEY and CDR2 SMNVEV (reference sequence). CDR3 sequence: CASTGRENEQFF. The DNA for the CDR3 is TGTGCCAGCACCGGCAGGGAAAATGAGCAGTTCTTC.

The V and J genes are TRBV4-1 and TRBJ1-2; no clear D. The CDR3 runs to 13 residues. Looked up from germline, CDR1 is MGHRA and CDR2 is YSYEKL. V was trimmed by 0 bases and J by 5 bases, leaving 7 bases between them. The CDR3 sequence is CASSQEGRYGYTF. The DNA of the CDR3 is TGCGCCAGCAGCCAAGAGGGAAGGTATGGCTACACCTTC.

This clonotype has at least ten counts. V usage is TRBV5-1 and J usage is TRBJ2-3, with a possible D match to TRBD2 (6 bases). Germline V lookup: CDR1 SGHRS, CDR2 YFSETQ. This CDR3 region has 14 residues. Trimming cost V 4 bases and J 2 bases, with 11 bases left between them. CDR3 in DNA: TGCGCCAGCAGCGTTACGGGGGTCACAGATACGCAGTATTTT. Protein product: CASSVTGVTDTQYF. The full variable domain, rest sourced from reference TRBV5-1 and TRBJ2-3, is KAGVTQTPRYLIKTRGQQVTLSCSPISGHRSVSWYQQTPGQGLQFLFEYFSETQRNKGNFPGRFSGRQFSNSRSEMNVSTLELGDSALYLCASSVTGVTDTQYFGPGTRLTVL.

This clonotype was detected ten times or more. The chain couples TRBV19 to TRBJ1-4; D unclear. V was trimmed by 9 bases and J by 0 bases, leaving 8 bases between them. CDR3 size: 13 residues. Looked up from germline, CDR1 is LNHDA and CDR2 is SQIVND (reference sequence). CDR3 amino acids: CASRPATNEKLFF. CDR3 nucleotides: TGTGCCAGCCGGCCGGCAACTAATGAAAAACTGTTTTTT.

There are a few counts of this clonotype. V gene TRBV28 combines with J gene TRBJ2-3; 9 bases align to TRBD2. V shed 5 bases, J shed 6 bases, and the junction held 12 bases outside the gene matches. The CDR3 contains 16 residues. From germline, CDR1 is MDHEN and CDR2 SYDVKM. CDR3: CASSHPIAGAVDTQYF. The CDR3 region has the DNA TGTGCCAGCAGTCATCCTATAGCGGGAGCAGTGGATACGCAGTATTTT.

This clonotype was seen repeatedly, ten times or more. The DNA for the CDR3 is TGTGCCAGCAGCCCTGAGGGCGCTAGCACAGATACGCAGTATTTT. This sequence encodes CASSPEGASTDTQYF. This sequence joins TRBV3-1 and TRBJ2-3, with D maybe TRBD2 (5 bases). Trimming stripped 4 bases from V and 0 bases from J, with 11 bases between. The CDR3 contains 15 residues. Germline V lookup: CDR1 LGHDT, CDR2 YNNKEL (reference sequence).

This clonotype was seen ten or more times. A much larger clone lies one base from this, so it may be a read error. The J gene is TRBJ2-1, the V gene TRBV3-1; D is unclear. Germline V gene data show CDR1 as LGHDT and CDR2 as YNNKEL (reference sequence). This CDR3 is built from 14 residues. CDR3 protein: CASSRVSSYNELFF. CDR3 DNA sequence: TGTGCCAGCAGCCGCGTGTCGTCCTACAATGAGCTGTTCTTC.

A remark on this clonotype: Possible read error: a much larger clone is one base away. The CDR3 nucleotides read TGTGCCAGCAGTTCGGGACAGAGGGCAGGAGAGCAGTACTTC. This sequence encodes CASSSGQRAGEQYF. The V call is TRBV27, the J call TRBJ2-7; TRBD1 matches at 7 bases. J gave up 7 bases and V 4 bases, and 10 bases lay outside the gene matches. Germline CDR1 MNHEY, CDR2 SMNVEV (reference sequence). The length of the CDR3 is 14 residues.

This clonotype turned up a few times. This chain connects TRBV7-2 to TRBJ2-3; D gene uncertain. The CDR3 loop spans 13 amino acids. Germline V gene lookup returns CDR1 SGHTA and CDR2 FQGNSA. Deletions cut 3 bases from V and 6 bases from J, with 10 bases between. This chain's CDR3 is CASSFMRLDTQYF. The CDR3, as DNA: TGTGCCAGCAGCTTCATGCGGCTCGATACGCAGTATTTT.

As for this clonotype: This may arise from a read error, as a much more abundant clone is one base away. This sequence joins TRBV20-1 and TRBJ2-7; 9 bases match TRBD2. This CDR3 comprises 12 residues. Germline lookup yields CDR1 DFQATT and CDR2 SNEGSKA (reference sequence). The CDR3, as DNA: TGCCGTGCTAGCGGGACTAACTACGAGCAGTACTTC. Its protein is CRASGTNYEQYF.

This clonotype was detected many times. CDR3 region: CASSQVLGSQETQYF. The CDR3 DNA sequence: TGCGCCAGCAGCCAAGTTCTCGGGTCCCAAGAGACCCAGTACTTC. This chain connects TRBV4-1 to TRBJ2-5; D gene unclear. The CDR3 is made up of 15 amino acids. Trimming removed 1 base at V and 1 base at J, with 10 bases between. CDR1 MGHRA and CDR2 YSYEKL come from the germline V gene.

At least ten counts were recorded for this clonotype. V usage is TRBV7-3 and J usage is TRBJ2-1; 7 nucleotides match TRBD2. V lost 5 bases to trimming and J lost 3 bases; unmatched junction nucleotides: 10. Germline CDR1 and CDR2: SGHTA and FQGTGA. The CDR3 length is 16 residues. The CDR3 nucleotides are TGTGCCAGCAGCCGGACGAGCGGGAAGAACTACAATGAGCAGTTCTTC. Protein sequence: CASSRTSGKNYNEQFF. The full variable domain, completed using reference TRBV7-3 and TRBJ2-1, is GAGVSQTPSNKVTEKGKYVELRCDPISGHTALYWYRQSLGQGPEFLIYFQGTGAADDSGLPNDRFFAVRPEGSVSTLKIQRTERGDSAVYLCASSRTSGKNYNEQFFGPGTRLTVL.

This clonotype showed up many times. The V gene is TRBV24-1, the J gene TRBJ2-5; 11 nucleotides line up with TRBD1. CDR1 KGHDR and CDR2 SFDVKD come from the germline V gene. This CDR3 is built from 15 residues. Trimming at V came to 4 bases and at J to 4 bases, leaving 4 bases not matched to a gene. The CDR3: CATSETGTGGETQYF. CDR3 nucleotide sequence: TGTGCCACCAGTGAAACAGGGACAGGGGGAGAGACCCAGTACTTC.

Concerning this clonotype: A much larger clone sits a single nucleotide away, making a read error possible. The chain couples TRBV18 to TRBJ2-1; 10 bases match TRBD2. Trimming cost V 2 bases and J 10 bases; bases outside gene matches: 14. The germline V gene has CDR1 KGHSH and CDR2 LQKENI. The CDR3 sequence is 17 residues long. The CDR3 region is CASSPGAVPGLAHEQFF. The CDR3 DNA follows: TGTGCCAGCTCACCAGGGGCAGTCCCGGGACTAGCGCACGAGCAGTTCTTC.

V gene TRBV5-1 combines with J gene TRBJ2-2, with a possible D match to TRBD1 (5 bases). The CDR3 is made up of 13 amino acids. Looked up from germline, CDR1 is SGHRS and CDR2 is YFSETQ. V lost 3 bases to trimming and J lost 7 bases, with 10 bases between them. CDR3 in DNA: TGCGCCAGCAGCTCCCAGGGCCACGGGGAGCTGTTTTTT. The encoded protein is CASSSQGHGELFF.

At least ten counts were recorded for this clonotype. The V and J genes are TRBV7-8 and TRBJ2-5, with TRBD1 matching over 9 bases. The CDR3 has 14 amino acids. From germline, CDR1 is SGHVS and CDR2 FQNEAQ. Trimming at V came to 4 bases and at J to 2 bases, leaving 2 bases not matched to a gene. The CDR3 DNA reads as TGTGCCAGCAGCTCCGGGACAGGGCAAGAGACCCAGTACTTC. The encoded protein is CASSSGTGQETQYF.

This clonotype appeared many times. The chain employs TRBV6-2 or TRBV6-3 and TRBJ2-1; 7 bases fit TRBD2. The CDR3 runs 13 residues. Per the germline V gene, CDR1 is MNHEY and CDR2 is SVGEGT. The junction had 5 bases not matched to a gene; V was cut back by 5 bases and J by 7 bases. CDR3 region: CASSGGRWNEQFF. The DNA for the CDR3 is TGTGCCAGCAGTGGCGGGAGATGGAATGAGCAGTTCTTC.

As regards this clonotype: A much larger clone differs from this one at a single base, so this may be a read error. V gene TRBV6-2 or TRBV6-3 combines with J gene TRBJ1-1, with D uncertain. CDR1 and CDR2 (germline): MNHEY, SVGEGT. Trimming stripped 0 bases from V and 0 bases from J, with 8 bases between. The CDR3 totals 15 residues. The CDR3 loop is CASSYSGSLNTEAFF. The DNA for the CDR3 is TGTGCCAGCAGTTACTCGGGAAGTCTGAACACTGAAGCTTTCTTT.